This T cell receptor (beta chain) was profiled in a study of cytomegalovirus exposure and HLA in healthy donors. Findings of the study overall: A list of roughly 180 TCR beta chains associated with cytomegalovirus was given. Excluded: some indistinguishable V segments such as TRBV6-2 and TRBV6-3. Another analysis was done later, and it associated over 15,000 TCR beta sequences with HLA alleles at 0.05 false discovery rate. TCR beta V segments were, for the most part, productive about 87% or about 30% of the time in an earlier analysis.

The CDR3 contains 13 residues. Germline-derived CDR1 and CDR2 are MNHEY and SVGAGI. V gave up 7 bases and J gave up 3 bases; unmatched junction bases: 1. This clone was observed a handful of times. Its specificity is unknown. The PCR contained 60 Vbeta and 13 Jbeta primers. The assay was immunoSEQ multiplex PCR, and TCRdb's table has in-frame clones only and misses some. Among some 150,000 clones listed, over 75% were seen once. The origin of this receptor is a man in his forties or fifties in good health and CMV-seronegative. The V and J genes are TRBV6-5 and TRBJ2-2, with 8 bases fitting TRBD1. What was sequenced was PBMCs. This chain's CDR3 is CASKDRDTGELFF. The CDR3, as DNA: TGTGCCAGCAAGGACAGGGACACCGGGGAGCTGTTTTTT.